This TCR beta chain was identified in a study of T cells in localized non-small cell lung cancer. General observations from the study: Median detection of top 100 tumor clones in adjacent lung was 55 to 60 clones.

CDR3 length equals 16 residues. Germline V CDR1 and CDR2: SNHLY, FYNNEI. V dropped 1 base and J dropped 12; count of bases not matched to a gene: 12. With respect to this clone: The antigen is undetermined.

Measured with immunoSEQ multiplex PCR; TCRdb has only the in-frame clones, and not every one. The sample comprises about 82,000 clones, roughly 75% of which are singletons, and about a fifth rests with the top ten. This receptor was taken from a man aged 40 to 70 with stage II squamous cell lung carcinoma. The sample here was PBMCs, taken before any cancer treatment. The chain joins TRBV2 to TRBJ1-6, with 7 bases aligning to TRBD1. CDR3 sequence: CASSEGLGQAMGPLHF. The CDR3 bases are TGTGCCAGCAGTGAAGGGCTCGGACAGGCGATGGGACCCCTCCACTTT.